This record covers a single T cell receptor beta chain. The antigen it recognizes is unknown. The sample holds no much larger clone one base away, and base qualities are not on file. This specimen comes from a study of T-cell reconstitution after alpha-beta-depleted transplantation in children (dated by TCRdb to about 2016). The study in broad terms: Using TCR repertoire profiling, the study quantitatively followed how T-cell immune reconstitution unfolded in children after TCRalphabeta/CD19-depleted allogeneic hematopoietic cell transplantation. What the authors observed across the whole study: Hyperexpanded clone frequencies declined over subsequent months; after one year, T-cell counts and TCRbeta diversity were mostly attributed to newly produced T cells. Apparently early alphabetaT-cell count recovery about two months after transplant reportedly relied on only several hundred rapidly expanded clones derived from non-depleted graft cells. The high TCRbeta diversity at day 60 in some patients was ascribed to recipient T cells and intrathymic progenitors that had survived conditioning.

Read against the paper, the sample's treatment or condition label means: allogeneic hematopoietic cell transplantation with graft depleted of TCRalphabeta T cells and CD19 B cells. The children who served as transplant recipients had been given grafts of TCRalphabeta/CD19-depleted allogeneic hematopoietic cells. Libraries came from PCR. Instrument on record: Illumina HiSeq 2500. TCR libraries were prepared with molecular barcoding, using unique molecular identifiers to normalize TCRbeta repertoire quantification. TCRdb trimmed the raw reads at Q25, called clones with MiXCR and kept productive beta chains. Every CDR3 protein is listed once, alongside the most common genes and DNA of its rows. For this sample there are about 490,000 distinct CDR3 sequences; under 12% appear just once. Jointly, the top ten make up just over 2% of the sample. The cysteine opens and the phenylalanine closes a CDR3 of 17 amino acids. This entry keeps only the CDR3 DNA: 51 bases, framed from base 1. CDR1 MDHEN and CDR2 SYDVKM are derived from the germline V gene. V is cut back by 6 bases and J by 0 bases, with 14 bases in the junction unmatched.

Sequences were derived from PBMCs, sampled before TCRalphabeta/CD19-depleted stem cell transplant. The receptor's source is a child under 10 years old with inherited bone marrow failure, due to receive a stem cell transplant. The sequence joins TRBV28 to TRBJ2-7; 7 of the junction bases match TRBD1. The DNA reads TGTGCCAGCAGACGAACCGGGACAGTTGGATTCTCCTACGAGCAGTACTTC. The translation is CASRRTGTVGFSYEQYF.